The clone carrying this T cell receptor beta chain occurred a few times. Its antigen is unidentified. Exclusion of patients followed from uncontrolled infection, other autoimmune disease, pregnancy or lactation. Fresh peripheral blood, roughly 10 ml of it, supplied the PBMCs. This sample is drawn from a study of T cells in Graves' hyperthyroidism and ophthalmopathy. Amplification of TCR beta CDR3 regions was performed using RNA transcripts as template. HTBI primers were used for first-round RT-PCR of the TCR CDR3. TCRdb re-called the multiplex PCR reads with MiXCR, one entry per CDR3 protein. Of approximately 600,000 distinct CDR3 sequences in the sample, about a fifth were seen once. Study outcomes and limitations: Most clonotypes expanded in thyroid above 0.001 were likewise present in blood.

This sequence was found in a man younger than 45 with Graves' ophthalmopathy. The sequenced material came from blood.

DNA for the CDR3: TGTGCCAGCAGCCTGTCTGCGGAGTGGACCCACGAGCAGTACTTC. This encodes CASSLSAEWTHEQYF. The rearrangement uses TRBV11-2 and TRBJ2-7; no clear D gene. Looked up from germline, CDR1 is SGHAT and CDR2 is FQNNGV. V gave up 5 bases and J gave up 5 bases, with 19 bases separating them. The length of the CDR3 is 15 residues.